The entry that follows covers one TCR beta chain sequence. Its specificity is unknown. Those patients who had chemo-refractory metastatic non-small-cell lung cancer were given focal radiation along with CTLA-4 blockade through ipilimumab. The source of the sample is a study of radiotherapy plus CTLA-4 blockade in lung cancer. Study-level information: Overall, around 19% of patients showed an objective response, while roughly 28% attained disease control.

The CDR3 length is 15 residues. In germline, CDR1 is GTSNPN, CDR2 SVGIG (reference sequence). V lost 4 bases, J lost 2 bases, and 8 bases stayed unmatched. Here immunoSEQ multiplex PCR was the method, and the copy in TCRdb shows in-frame clones only, minus some. The sample consists of about 30,000 clones, roughly four fifths of them appearing once. Study conclusions and caveats: Early blood T cell clone dynamics, with interferon-beta, were reported to best predict response.

The chain combines TRBV30 with TRBJ1-3; 7 nucleotides line up with TRBD1. The TCR was taken from a human donor with non-small cell lung cancer who had stable disease on radiotherapy plus ipilimumab. The sample consisted of peripheral blood, taken from a patient treated with radiotherapy plus ipilimumab. CDR3 sequence reads: CAWIPTGTAGNTIYF. DNA for the CDR3: TGTGCCTGGATTCCAACCGGGACAGCTGGAAACACCATATATTTT. Full variable domain (outside the CDR3, taken from reference TRBV30 and TRBJ1-3): SQTIHQWPATLVQPVGSPLSLECTVEGTSNPNLYWYRQAAGRGLQLLFYSVGIGQISSEVPQNLSASRPQDRQFILSSKKLLLSDSGFYLCAWIPTGTAGNTIYFGEGSWLTVV.